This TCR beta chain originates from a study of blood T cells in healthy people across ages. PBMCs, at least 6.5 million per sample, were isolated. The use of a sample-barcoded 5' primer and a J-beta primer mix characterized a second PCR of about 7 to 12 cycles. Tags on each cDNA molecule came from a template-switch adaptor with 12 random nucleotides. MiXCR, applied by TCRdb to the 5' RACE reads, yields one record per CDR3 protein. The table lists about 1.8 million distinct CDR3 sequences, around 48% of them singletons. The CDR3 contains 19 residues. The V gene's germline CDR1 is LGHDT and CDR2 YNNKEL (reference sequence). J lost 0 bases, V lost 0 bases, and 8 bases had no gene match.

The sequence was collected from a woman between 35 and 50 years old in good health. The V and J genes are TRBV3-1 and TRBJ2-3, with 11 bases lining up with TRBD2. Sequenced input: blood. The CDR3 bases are TGTGCCAGCAGCCAAGAAGGGCTAGCGGGGGGCACTAGCACAGATACGCAGTATTTT. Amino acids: CASSQEGLAGGTSTDTQYF.